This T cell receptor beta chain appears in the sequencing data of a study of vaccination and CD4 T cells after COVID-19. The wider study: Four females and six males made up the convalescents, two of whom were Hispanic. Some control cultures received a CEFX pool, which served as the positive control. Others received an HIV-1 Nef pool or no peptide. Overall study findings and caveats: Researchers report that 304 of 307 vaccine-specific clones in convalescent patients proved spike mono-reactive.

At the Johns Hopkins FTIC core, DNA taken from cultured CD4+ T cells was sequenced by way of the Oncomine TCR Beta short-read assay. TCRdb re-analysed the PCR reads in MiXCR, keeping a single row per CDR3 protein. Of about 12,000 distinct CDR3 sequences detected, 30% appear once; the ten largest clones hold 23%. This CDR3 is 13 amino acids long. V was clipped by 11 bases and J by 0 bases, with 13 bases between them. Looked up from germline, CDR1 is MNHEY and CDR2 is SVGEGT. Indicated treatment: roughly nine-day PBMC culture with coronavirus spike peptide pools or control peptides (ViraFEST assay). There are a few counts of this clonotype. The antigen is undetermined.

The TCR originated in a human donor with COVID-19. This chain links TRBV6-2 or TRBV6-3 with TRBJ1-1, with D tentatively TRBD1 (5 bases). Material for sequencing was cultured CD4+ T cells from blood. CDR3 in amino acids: CACYRTMNTEAFF. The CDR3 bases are TGTGCCTGCTACAGGACCATGAACACTGAAGCTTTCTTT.